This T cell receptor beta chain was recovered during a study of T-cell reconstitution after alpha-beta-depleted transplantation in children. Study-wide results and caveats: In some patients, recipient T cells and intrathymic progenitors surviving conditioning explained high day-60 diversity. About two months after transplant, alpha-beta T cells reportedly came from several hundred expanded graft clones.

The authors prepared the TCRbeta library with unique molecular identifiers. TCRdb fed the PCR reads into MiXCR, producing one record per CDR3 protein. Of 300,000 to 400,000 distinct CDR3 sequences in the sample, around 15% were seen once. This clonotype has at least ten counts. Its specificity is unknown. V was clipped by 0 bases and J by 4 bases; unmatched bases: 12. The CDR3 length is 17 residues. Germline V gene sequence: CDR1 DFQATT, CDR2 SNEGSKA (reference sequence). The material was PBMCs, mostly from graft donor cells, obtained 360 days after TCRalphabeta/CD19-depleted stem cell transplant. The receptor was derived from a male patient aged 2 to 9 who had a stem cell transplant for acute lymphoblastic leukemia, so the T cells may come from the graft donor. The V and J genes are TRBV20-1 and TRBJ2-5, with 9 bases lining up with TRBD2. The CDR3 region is CSARDSLSGRAGETQYF. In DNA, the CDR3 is TGCAGTGCTAGAGATTCCCTTAGCGGGAGAGCAGGAGAGACCCAGTACTTC.